This T cell receptor beta chain was captured in a study of molecular identifiers for immune sequencing clone quantification. The CDR3 consists of 11 residues. V was cut by 4 bases and J by 13 bases, with 11 bases left in between. The germline V gene encodes CDR1 MNHEY and CDR2 SMNVEV (reference sequence). This clonotype was seen more than once but under ten times. TCRdb recomputed calls from the PCR reads with MiXCR, one row per CDR3 protein. The data show about 320,000 distinct CDR3 sequences, over 20% seen once. The clonotype originates from a human donor in good health. Some libraries in this study had Jurkat cell RNA spiked in. This chain links TRBV27 with TRBJ2-1; D might be TRBD2 (5 bases). Sequences were obtained from naive CD8+ T cells from blood, with Jurkat cell RNA spiked in. The subset denotes: FACS-sorted CD8+CD4-CCR7+CD45RA+ naive T cells. The CDR3 DNA reads TGTGCCAGCAGTTCCGGGATTTCTCAGTTCTTC. It specifies CASSSGISQFF.